Shown below are 19 T cell receptor beta chains from a single sample sequenced in a study of blood T cell repertoires in COVID-19. Repertoires were generated with immunoSEQ multiplex PCR, while TCRdb's copy carries only in-frame clones and drops some. Of more than 300,000 clones in the sample, approximately 90% are singletons; the top ten hold 1.2%. Sequencing was carried out using PBMCs or T cells enriched from blood (not recorded which). Every receptor here comes from a woman aged 18-30 years who had recovered from COVID-19.

The chain links TRBV6-5 to TRBJ2-7; D gene ambiguous. Trimming shortened V by 5 bases and J by 2 bases, and 7 bases separated the two germline ends. The length of the CDR3 is 12 residues. Germline V gene sequence: CDR1 MNHEY, CDR2 SVGAGI. Here the CDR3 DNA reads TGTGCCAGCAGTCCACACCCCTACGAGCAGTACTTC. It specifies CASSPHPYEQYF.

V and J are TRBV6-1 and TRBJ2-2; D is possibly TRBD2 (7 bases). CDR3 length: 16 amino acids. Between the trimmed V and J ends, which lost 2 bases and 3 bases, there was a span of 13 bases. CDR1 is MNHNS, CDR2 SASEGT, per germline. DNA of the CDR3: TGTGCCAGCAGTGAATTCGGGGGGCAGTACACCGGGGAGCTGTTTTTT. Amino acids: CASSEFGGQYTGELFF.

The chain carries TRBV3-1 (or the pseudogene TRBV3-2) and TRBJ2-5, with D tentatively TRBD2 (5 bases). This CDR3 is built from 17 residues. With 5 bases removed from V and 0 bases from J, the gap between germline ends came to 19 bases. Germline lookup yields CDR1 LGHDT and CDR2 YNNKEL (reference sequence). The CDR3 region has the DNA TGTGCCAGCAGCAAAGCGAAGGTAGCGCGGTACCAAGAGACCCAGTACTTC. Its protein product is CASSKAKVARYQETQYF.

This clone was seen a single time. The chain recombines TRBV3-1 (or the pseudogene TRBV3-2) with TRBJ2-7, with 7 bases identical to TRBD1. V shed 4 bases, J shed 12 bases, and the junction held 18 bases outside the gene matches. This CDR3 has 15 amino acids. Germline loops: CDR1 LGHDT, CDR2 YNNKEL (reference sequence). DNA of the CDR3: TGTGCCAGCAGCCCAAAGGTAATGGAGGCAGACAGGGCGTACTTC. As protein: CASSPKVMEADRAYF.

The V call is TRBV5-6, the J call TRBJ2-1; 8 nucleotides line up with TRBD2. From germline, CDR1 is SGHDT and CDR2 YYEEEE. The CDR3 has 19 residues. Trimming removed 4 bases from V and 0 bases from J; junction bases left unmatched: 15. The chain's CDR3 is CASSRTLGRARSSYNEQFF. The CDR3 DNA reads TGTGCCAGCAGCCGTACCCTCGGGAGGGCGAGGAGCTCCTACAATGAGCAGTTCTTC.

This chain joins TRBV2 and TRBJ2-7; D gene ambiguous. Germline loops: CDR1 SNHLY, CDR2 FYNNEI. The length of the CDR3 is 13 residues. Trimming removed 7 bases from V and 6 bases from J, with 16 bases in between. CDR3 in amino acids: CASIPGLLGEQYF. In DNA, the CDR3 is TGTGCCAGCATCCCAGGTCTCTTGGGCGAGCAGTACTTC.

As for this clone: Other DNA sequences in this specimen translate into the identical CDR3. The chain couples TRBV30 to TRBJ2-7; 8 bases map to TRBD1. The CDR3 has 12 amino acids. Trimming removed 3 bases from V and 6 bases from J; junction bases left unmatched: 4. Germline-derived CDR1 and CDR2 are GTSNPN and SVGIG (reference sequence). This CDR3 reads CAWSRTGIEQYF. CDR3 sequence (DNA): TGTGCCTGGAGCCGGACAGGGATCGAGCAGTACTTC. The whole variable domain, remainder taken from reference TRBV30 and TRBJ2-7, is SQTIHQWPATLVQPVGSPLSLECTVEGTSNPNLYWYRQAAGRGLQLLFYSVGIGQISSEVPQNLSASRPQDRQFILSSKKLLLSDSGFYLCAWSRTGIEQYFGPGTRLTVT.

The CDR3 sequence is CASGTSGGQYEQYF. CDR3 DNA sequence: TGTGCCAGCGGAACTAGCGGGGGGCAGTACGAGCAGTACTTC. The chain is built from TRBV3-1 (or the pseudogene TRBV3-2) and TRBJ2-7; TRBD2 aligns across 12 bases. From germline, CDR1 is LGHDT and CDR2 YNNKEL (reference sequence). CDR3 length: 14 amino acids. J gave up 4 bases and V 8 bases, and 6 bases lay outside the gene matches.

The chain employs TRBV12-5 and TRBJ1-5; D ambiguous. The V end lost 3 bases, the J end lost 4 bases, and 16 bases lay between the germline ends. The germline V gene has CDR1 LGHNT and CDR2 FRNRAP. The length of the CDR3 is 16 residues. The CDR3 region has the DNA TGTGCTAGTGGTTTATTCCAGACCCCCGGGAATCAGCCCCAGCATTTT. This translates into CASGLFQTPGNQPQHF.

The CDR3 sequence is CASSGGLGGNQPQHF. DNA for the CDR3: TGTGCCAGTAGCGGGGGACTCGGGGGCAATCAGCCCCAGCATTTT. The rearrangement joins TRBV19 to TRBJ1-5; possibly TRBD1 for D (5 bases). Trimming removed 6 bases at V and 2 bases at J, with 14 bases between. CDR1 and CDR2 from the germline V gene are LNHDA and SQIVND (reference sequence). This CDR3 comprises 15 residues. The variable domain in full, with the rest retrieved from reference TRBV19 and TRBJ1-5, is DGGITQSPKYLFRKEGQNVTLSCEQNLNHDAMYWYRQDPGQGLRLIYYSQIVNDFQKGDIAEGYSVSREKKESFPLTVTSAQKNPTAFYLCASSGGLGGNQPQHFGDGTRLSIL.

This rearrangement joins TRBV11-2 to TRBJ1-2, with 8 bases aligning to TRBD1. The CDR3 runs 13 residues. Germline CDR1 is SGHAT and CDR2 is FQNNGV. The junction had 8 bases not matched to a gene; V was cut back by 6 bases and J by 8 bases. CDR3 in DNA: TGTGCCAGCAGGGACAGGGACCAGCGGGGCTACACCTTC. This translates into CASRDRDQRGYTF.

The V and J genes are TRBV19 and TRBJ2-5; D is perhaps TRBD1 (5 bases). The CDR3 contains 16 residues. V shed 3 bases and J shed 2 bases, with 16 bases lying between them. Looked up from germline, CDR1 is LNHDA and CDR2 is SQIVND (reference sequence). CDR3 coding DNA: TGTGCCAGTAGTATCCAGGGCCCAACCGGACAAGAGACCCAGTACTTC. Translated: CASSIQGPTGQETQYF.

V is TRBV13 and J is TRBJ1-2; 7 bases match TRBD1. The germline V gene encodes CDR1 PRHDT and CDR2 FYEKMQ (reference sequence). V trimming: 2 bases; J trimming: 3 bases; junction bases outside the gene matches: 21. The CDR3 has 20 residues. The CDR3 region has the DNA TGTGCCAGCAGCTTATCTATACCCCTCAGGGGGGCAGGCTCCCACTATGGCTACACCTTC. This sequence encodes CASSLSIPLRGAGSHYGYTF.

This clone was detected a few times. Different DNA sequences within this sample yield the same CDR3. This chain connects TRBV6-1 to TRBJ2-7; D is perhaps TRBD2 (7 bases). V was shortened by 3 bases and J by 4 bases, with 13 bases between the two germline ends. Looked up from germline, CDR1 is MNHNS and CDR2 is SASEGT. This CDR3 has 14 residues. CDR3 sequence reads: CASSDRGGLYEQYF. In DNA, the CDR3 is TGTGCCAGCAGTGACAGGGGAGGGCTATACGAGCAGTACTTC.

The genes are TRBV19 and TRBJ1-1; no firm D call. The CDR3 extends over 15 amino acids. CDR1 and CDR2 (germline): LNHDA, SQIVND (reference sequence). Trimming removed 0 bases from V and 5 bases from J, with 13 bases in between. The CDR3 protein is CASSIDQVSGTEAFF. DNA of the CDR3: TGTGCCAGTAGTATAGATCAGGTTTCGGGAACTGAAGCTTTCTTT.

This chain uses TRBV27 with TRBJ1-1; no reliable D call. Germline CDR1 MNHEY, CDR2 SMNVEV (reference sequence). Trimming pared 8 bases from V and 0 bases from J, leaving 10 bases between. This CDR3 has 13 amino acids. As DNA, the CDR3 is TGTGCCAGCTCCCGACACCTGAACACTGAAGCTTTCTTT. Translating it yields CASSRHLNTEAFF.

The CDR3 DNA follows: TGTGCCAGCAGTTTAGGCCCTTTCGGACAGGGGATCTATGGCTACACCTTC. It translates to CASSLGPFGQGIYGYTF. The chain links TRBV28 to TRBJ1-2; 9 bases map to TRBD1. The CDR3 is 17 amino acids. The germline V gene encodes CDR1 MDHEN and CDR2 SYDVKM. Germline trimming cut 2 bases from V and 4 bases from J; bases unmatched to any gene: 11.

The rearrangement uses TRBV6-1 and TRBJ2-7; 10 nucleotides align to TRBD1. The CDR3 is made up of 14 amino acids. V was pared by 11 bases and J by 3 bases, with 10 bases of the junction left unmatched. CDR1 and CDR2 (germline): MNHNS, SASEGT. DNA for the CDR3: TGTGCCTCCTACCGGGGACAGGGGAGCTACGAGCAGTACTTC. Amino acid sequence: CASYRGQGSYEQYF.

The V gene is TRBV28, the J gene TRBJ1-4; 11 positions agree with TRBD1. The CDR3 runs 17 residues. Germline-derived CDR1 and CDR2 are MDHEN and SYDVKM. V was pared by 5 bases and J by 3 bases, with 8 bases of the junction left unmatched. This CDR3 reads CASSPPGQGVSNEKLFF. The CDR3 bases are TGTGCCAGCAGTCCACCGGGACAGGGGGTCTCTAATGAAAAACTGTTTTTT.